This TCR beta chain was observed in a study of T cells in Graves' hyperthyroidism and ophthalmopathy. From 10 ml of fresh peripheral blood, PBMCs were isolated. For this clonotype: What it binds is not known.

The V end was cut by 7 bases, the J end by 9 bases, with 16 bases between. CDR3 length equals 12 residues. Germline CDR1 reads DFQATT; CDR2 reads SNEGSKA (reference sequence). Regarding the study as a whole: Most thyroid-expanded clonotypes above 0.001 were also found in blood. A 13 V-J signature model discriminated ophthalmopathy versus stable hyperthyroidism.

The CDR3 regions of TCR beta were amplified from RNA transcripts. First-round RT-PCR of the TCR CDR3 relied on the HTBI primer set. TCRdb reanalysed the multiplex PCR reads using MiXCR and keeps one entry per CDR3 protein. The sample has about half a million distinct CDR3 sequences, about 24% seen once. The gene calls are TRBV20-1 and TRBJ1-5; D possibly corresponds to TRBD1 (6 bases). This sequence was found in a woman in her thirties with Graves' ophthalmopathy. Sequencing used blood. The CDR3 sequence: CSVDSEVGPQHF. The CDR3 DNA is TGCAGTGTGGACAGCGAGGTGGGGCCCCAGCATTTT.